This entry describes one TCR beta chain. All enrollees were about 18 to 95 years old and from around 25 US areas. Cohorts were determined from participant-reported clinical history. These data belong to a study of blood T cell repertoires in COVID-19. Study overall: Acute and convalescent COVID-19 specimens originated in the United States, Italy and Spain.

In the source study's methods: Quantification of nucleated cells was approximated via reference gene primer amplification. Assay used: immunoSEQ multiplex PCR; TCRdb lists only in-frame clones, some missing. That table supplies the V and J calls and clone size; D and trimming were determined from the DNA. The sample lists just over 250,000 clones, around 80% occurring once. Material for sequencing was PBMCs or T cells enriched from blood (not recorded which). The TCR comes from a man aged 30 to 39 with acute COVID-19.

CDR3 sequence reads: CASTRQGSIPGELFF. The CDR3 region has the DNA TGTGCCAGCACCCGACAGGGGAGCATCCCCGGGGAGCTGTTTTTT. The chain combines TRBV6-5 with TRBJ2-2; TRBD1 agrees at 8 bases. Germline trimming cut 7 bases from V and 6 bases from J; bases unmatched to any gene: 10. The CDR3 contains 15 residues. Germline V lookup: CDR1 MNHEY, CDR2 SVGAGI.